The clone carrying this T cell receptor beta chain was observed a handful of times. The data were produced by immunoSEQ multiplex PCR, yet TCRdb's version contains in-frame clones alone and is incomplete. The sample carries tens of thousands of clones, around 92% recorded once. V gave up 3 bases and J gave up 2 bases; unmatched junction bases: 1. Germline values: CDR1 LNHDA, CDR2 SQIVND (reference sequence). This CDR3 has 14 amino acids. The sample comes from a study of T cell changes during pregnancy in multiple sclerosis. The chain combines TRBV19 with TRBJ1-5; 7 positions agree with TRBD1. Source: CD4+ T cells from peripheral blood mononuclear cells, taken in the third trimester of pregnancy. The clonotype originates from a female donor with multiple sclerosis, enrolled in a pregnancy study. CDR3 residues: CASSIGQGNQPQHF. The CDR3 DNA sequence: TGTGCCAGTAGTATTGGACAGGGCAATCAGCCCCAGCATTTT.